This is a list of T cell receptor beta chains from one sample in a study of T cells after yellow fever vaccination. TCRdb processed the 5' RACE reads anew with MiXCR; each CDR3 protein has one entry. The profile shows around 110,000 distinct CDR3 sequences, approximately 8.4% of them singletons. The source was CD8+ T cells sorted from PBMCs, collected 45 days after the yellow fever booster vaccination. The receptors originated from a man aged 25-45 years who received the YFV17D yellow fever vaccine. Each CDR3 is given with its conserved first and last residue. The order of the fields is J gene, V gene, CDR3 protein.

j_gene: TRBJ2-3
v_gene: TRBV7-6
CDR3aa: CASSHDSPRGEWDTQYF

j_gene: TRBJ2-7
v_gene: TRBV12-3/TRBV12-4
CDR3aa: CASSADTYEQYF

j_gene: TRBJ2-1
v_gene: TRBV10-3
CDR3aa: CAISGLAGRNEQFF

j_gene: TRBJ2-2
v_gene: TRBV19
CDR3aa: CASSTVGQGTFHGELFF

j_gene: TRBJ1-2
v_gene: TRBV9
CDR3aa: CASSVGGGRGVGYTF

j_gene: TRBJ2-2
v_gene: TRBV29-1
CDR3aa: CSVLKSDTTNTGELFF

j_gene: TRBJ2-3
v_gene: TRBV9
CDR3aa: CASNPSGRATDTQYF

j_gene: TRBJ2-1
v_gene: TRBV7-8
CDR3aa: CASSSSTLPWHEQFF

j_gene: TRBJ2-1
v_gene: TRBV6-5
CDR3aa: CASSHRDRGHNEQFF

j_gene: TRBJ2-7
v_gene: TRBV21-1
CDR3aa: CASSKAGTSGYSYEQYF

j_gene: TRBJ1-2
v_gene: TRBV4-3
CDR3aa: CASSQDNWAGPTWGYTF

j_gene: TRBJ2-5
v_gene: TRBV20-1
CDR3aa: CSARVPPSRHKRQETQYF

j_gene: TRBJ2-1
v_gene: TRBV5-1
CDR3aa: CASSSSPGTNNEQFF

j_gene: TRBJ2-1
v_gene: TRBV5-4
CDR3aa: CASTPGGEQFF

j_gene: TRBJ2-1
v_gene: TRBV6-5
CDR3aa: CASRTGIEQFF

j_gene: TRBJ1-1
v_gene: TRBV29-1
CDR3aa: CSVEDSSEAFF

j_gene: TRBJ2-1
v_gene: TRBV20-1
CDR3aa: CSARLAGYYNEQFF

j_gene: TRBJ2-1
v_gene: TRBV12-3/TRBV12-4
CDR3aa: CASSLSLAGGFEQFF

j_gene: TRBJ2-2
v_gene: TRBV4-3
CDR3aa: CASSPVPTGELFF

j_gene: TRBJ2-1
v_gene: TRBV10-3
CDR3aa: CAISESGTSGSMYNEQFF

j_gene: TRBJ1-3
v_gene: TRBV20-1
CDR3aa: CSARERGRSAGNTIYF

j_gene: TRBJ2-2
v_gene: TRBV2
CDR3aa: CASSPGTGKPENTGELFF

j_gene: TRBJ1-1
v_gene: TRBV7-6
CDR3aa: CASSPLRVMNTEAFF

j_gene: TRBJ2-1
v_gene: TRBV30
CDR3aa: CAWSAPGYEQFF

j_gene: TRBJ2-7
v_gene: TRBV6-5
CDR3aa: CASSLTRVQSYEQYF

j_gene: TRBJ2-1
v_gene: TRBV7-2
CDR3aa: CASTPGAGLYNEQFF

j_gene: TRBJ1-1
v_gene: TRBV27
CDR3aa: CASSWDASGTEAFF

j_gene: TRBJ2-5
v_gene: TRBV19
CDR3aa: CASSIDPVGQETQYF

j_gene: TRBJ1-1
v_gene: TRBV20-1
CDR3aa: CSAGDGLNTEAFF

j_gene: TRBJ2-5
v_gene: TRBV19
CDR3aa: CASRGWGVKGETQYF

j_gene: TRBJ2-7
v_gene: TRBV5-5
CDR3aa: CASSFRDRSTSYEQYF

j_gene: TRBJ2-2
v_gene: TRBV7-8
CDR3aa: CASVWGGETGELFF

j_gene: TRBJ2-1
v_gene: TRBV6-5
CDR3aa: CASSYSSLAGGPRRYNEQFF